Listed here are 17 T cell receptor beta chains from one sample, sequenced in a study of T cells in Graves' hyperthyroidism and ophthalmopathy (dated by TCRdb to about 2019). To prepare the library, multiplex PCR was applied. The sequencer listed for this sample is Illumina HiSeq 2000. TCR beta CDR3 regions were amplified from RNA transcripts. For the first round of RT-PCR on the TCR CDR3, the HTBI primer set was used together with the Qiagen OneStep RT-PCR kit. TCRdb reprocessing: public reads trimmed at Q25 with fastp, clones called with MiXCR, in-frame beta chains kept. Every CDR3 protein is listed once, alongside the most common genes and DNA of its rows. The sample table holds approximately 420,000 distinct CDR3 sequences, of which roughly 13% were seen once. Clones ranked in the top ten supply 5% to 6% of the sample. Sequences were obtained from blood. Source of these receptors: a young woman with Graves' hyperthyroidism.

This clonotype was detected ten times or more. J is TRBJ2-7 and V is TRBV20-1; no definite D call. This CDR3 is 11 amino acids long. Germline V gives CDR1 DFQATT, CDR2 SNEGSKA (reference sequence). Trimming cost V 4 bases and J 6 bases, with 10 bases left between them. CDR3 in amino acids: CSAKIRLEQYF. CDR3 DNA: TGCAGTGCTAAGATCCGCCTCGAGCAGTACTTC.

This clonotype came up many times. J is TRBJ2-1 and V is TRBV12-3 or TRBV12-4; TRBD2 matches 9 bases. The V segment lost 5 bases and the J segment 2 bases; nucleotides outside the gene matches: 7. CDR3 length: 16 residues. CDR3 sequence reads: CASSPGLAPTYNEQFF. CDR3 DNA: TGTGCCAGCAGTCCTGGACTAGCGCCTACCTACAATGAGCAGTTCTTC.

The sample holds many counts of this clonotype. The V and J genes are TRBV20-1 and TRBJ2-1, with 10 bases aligning to TRBD2. The CDR3 contains 15 residues. The ends lost 5 bases at V and 7 bases at J; junction bases unmatched: 11. Germline V CDR1 and CDR2: DFQATT, SNEGSKA (reference sequence). In DNA, the CDR3 is TGCAGTGCTGGGGTGGCTAGCGGGAGAGCAAATGAGCAGTTCTTC. Protein sequence: CSAGVASGRANEQFF.

This clonotype was detected ten times or more. J is TRBJ2-7 and V is TRBV7-2; a weak D match, TRBD2 (6 bases). CDR1 is SGHTA and CDR2 is FQGNSA in the germline V gene. The CDR3 consists of 13 residues. Trimming left V 5 bases short and J 3 bases short, with 11 bases between. The CDR3 here is CASSPSGLYEQYF. CDR3 in DNA: TGTGCCAGCAGCCCCAGCGGGCTCTACGAGCAGTACTTC. The full variable domain, in which reference TRBV7-2 and TRBJ2-7 provide the parts outside the CDR3, is GAGVSQSPSNKVTEKGKDVELRCDPISGHTALYWYRQSLGQGLEFLIYFQGNSAPDKSGLPSDRFSAERTGGSVSTLTIQRTQQEDSAVYLCASSPSGLYEQYFGPGTRLTVT.

This clonotype has ten or more counts. The V gene is TRBV12-3 or TRBV12-4, the J gene TRBJ1-1; unclear D gene. V lost 3 bases and J 0 bases, leaving 14 bases between the germline ends. The CDR3 runs to 16 residues. The CDR3 region is CASSLVRSGLNTEAFF. The CDR3 coding sequence is TGTGCCAGCAGTTTGGTGAGGTCCGGCTTGAACACTGAAGCTTTCTTT.

The chain links TRBV19 to TRBJ1-2; TRBD1 matches at 7 bases. J was trimmed by 6 bases and V by 7 bases; bases with no gene match: 5. Germline V gene lookup returns CDR1 LNHDA and CDR2 SQIVND (reference sequence). CDR3 length: 12 amino acids. The CDR3 sequence: CASTDRAHGYTF. DNA for the CDR3: TGTGCCAGTACCGACAGGGCACATGGCTACACCTTC.

CDR3 region: CASSGRASGRTDTQYF. The DNA of the CDR3 is TGTGCCAGCAGTGGTCGGGCTAGCGGGAGGACAGATACGCAGTATTTT. This chain joins TRBV2 and TRBJ2-3; 11 bases are a match to TRBD2. With 4 bases clipped from V and 3 bases from J, the junction kept 6 bases outside the gene matches. The CDR3 sequence is 16 residues long. Germline values: CDR1 SNHLY, CDR2 FYNNEI.

This clonotype appeared many times. V usage is TRBV30 and J usage is TRBJ1-5; tentatively, D is TRBD1 (6 bases). The CDR3 extends over 13 amino acids. Germline values: CDR1 GTSNPN, CDR2 SVGIG (reference sequence). With 2 bases removed from V and 5 bases from J, the gap between germline ends came to 10 bases. CDR3 in DNA: TGTGCCTGGAGTTCAGGGGTGGATCAGCCCCAGCATTTT. Protein product: CAWSSGVDQPQHF. Supplemented by reference TRBV30 and TRBJ1-5, the full variable domain reads SQTIHQWPATLVQPVGSPLSLECTVEGTSNPNLYWYRQAAGRGLQLLFYSVGIGQISSEVPQNLSASRPQDRQFILSSKKLLLSDSGFYLCAWSSGVDQPQHFGDGTRLSIL.

DNA for the CDR3: TGCAGCGTTGAAAGGATCGGACAGGGAAACACCATATATTTT. Its translation is CSVERIGQGNTIYF. The rearrangement uses TRBV29-1 and TRBJ1-3; TRBD1 is a possible D gene (6 bases). Germline CDR1 and CDR2: SQVTM and ANQGSEA. The CDR3 loop spans 14 amino acids. The V and J ends lost 2 bases and 4 bases respectively, with 12 bases between them.

This clonotype came up many times. The rearrangement links TRBV20-1 to TRBJ2-7; D is perhaps TRBD1 (6 bases). CDR3 length: 15 residues. V lost 4 bases, J lost 2 bases, and 18 bases lay in between. Germline V gene data show CDR1 as DFQATT and CDR2 as SNEGSKA (reference sequence). Written as DNA, the CDR3 is TGCAGTGCTACCAATATGGGGGCAGGGACCTACGAGCAGTACTTC. Its protein is CSATNMGAGTYEQYF.

This clonotype was counted ten times or more. The chain employs TRBV3-1 and TRBJ1-3; D uncertain. The CDR3 has 17 residues. V lost 1 base, J lost 2 bases, and 15 bases lay in between. Germline-derived CDR1 and CDR2 are LGHDT and YNNKEL (reference sequence). The CDR3 sequence: CASSQGPGDYAGNTIYF. Here the CDR3 DNA reads TGTGCCAGCAGCCAAGGCCCCGGCGACTACGCTGGAAACACCATATATTTT.

This clonotype was detected only a few times. The gene calls are TRBV5-6 and TRBJ1-3; 7 nucleotides match TRBD1. The germline gives CDR1 SGHDT, CDR2 YYEEEE. V gave up 4 bases and J gave up 0 bases; unmatched junction bases: 10. This CDR3 has 17 amino acids. The CDR3 loop is CASSVNRGFLSGNTIYF. The CDR3 bases are TGTGCCAGCAGCGTAAACAGGGGTTTTCTCTCTGGAAACACCATATATTTT.

Many counts were recorded for this clonotype. The germline gene is not matched at one end of the junction; a read error may be the cause. V and J are TRBV5-1 and TRBJ2-3; D is uncertain. The germline CDR1 and CDR2 sequences are SGHRS and YFSETQ. CDR3 length: 12 residues. The CDR3 sequence: CASSSYTDTQYF. Here the CDR3 DNA reads TGTGCCAGCAGCTCATACACAGATACGCAGTATTTT.

The V gene is TRBV7-9, the J gene TRBJ1-6; no definite D call. V was trimmed by 4 bases and J by 7 bases, leaving 8 bases between them. The V gene's germline CDR1 is SEHNR and CDR2 FQNEAQ (reference sequence). This CDR3 region has 13 residues. In DNA, the CDR3 is TGTGCCAGCAGCTCAGATGGGAATTCACCCCTCCACTTT. Protein: CASSSDGNSPLHF.

At least ten counts were recorded for this clonotype. The rearrangement joins TRBV5-6 to TRBJ1-2; 7 positions agree with TRBD1. Germline CDR1 is SGHDT and CDR2 is YYEEEE. This CDR3 is 14 amino acids long. J was trimmed by 3 bases and V by 3 bases; bases with no gene match: 5. CDR3 sequence: CASSYRGVHYGYTF. CDR3 nucleotides: TGTGCCAGCAGCTACAGGGGTGTACACTATGGCTACACCTTC.

The chain joins TRBV5-1 to TRBJ1-4; 8 bases line up with TRBD1. Germline assignment: CDR1 SGHRS and CDR2 YFSETQ. The ends lost 4 bases at V and 8 bases at J; junction bases unmatched: 7. This CDR3 region has 14 residues. CDR3 in DNA: TGCGCCAGCAGCGGACAGGGATGGCACGAAAAACTGTTTTTT. This translates into CASSGQGWHEKLFF.

This sequence joins TRBV28 and TRBJ1-1; D is unclear. The ends were cut back, 8 bases at V and 1 base at J, with 11 bases in the middle. CDR3 length equals 13 residues. Germline CDR1 MDHEN, CDR2 SYDVKM. The DNA for the CDR3 is TGTGCCAGCCCTAACCCAGGGAACACTGAAGCTTTCTTT. This codes for CASPNPGNTEAFF.